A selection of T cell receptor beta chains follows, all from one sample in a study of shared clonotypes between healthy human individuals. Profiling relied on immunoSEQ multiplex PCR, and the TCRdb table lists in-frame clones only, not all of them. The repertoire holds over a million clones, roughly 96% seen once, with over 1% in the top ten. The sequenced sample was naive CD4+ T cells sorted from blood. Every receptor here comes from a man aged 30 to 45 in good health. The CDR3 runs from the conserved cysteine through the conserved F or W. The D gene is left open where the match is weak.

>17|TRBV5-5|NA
CASSLKLTGGKAETQYF
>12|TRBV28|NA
CASSLTSYEQYF
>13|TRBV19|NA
CASSIPPYGEQYF
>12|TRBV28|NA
CASSLGSYGYTF
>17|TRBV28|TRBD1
CASSSLSGTGVYNEQFF
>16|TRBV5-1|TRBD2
CASSLVSSGKAYEQYF
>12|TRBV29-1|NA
CSVLPTGYEQYF
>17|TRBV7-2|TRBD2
CASSLGPLAGGATKQFF
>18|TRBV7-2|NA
CASSLVGGGGLADNEQFF
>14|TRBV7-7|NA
CASSSTGIQETQYF
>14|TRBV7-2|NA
CASSLAGFEETQYF